Each of the 10 T cell receptor beta chains below was sequenced from the same sample in a study of shared clonotypes between healthy human individuals. Generated by immunoSEQ multiplex PCR, the TCRdb table keeps only in-frame clones and is missing some. This table has 2,100,000 or so clones, approximately 95% appearing once. What was sequenced was naive CD4+ T cells sorted from blood. As to subset: CD45RA+ positively selected. These receptors all stem from a man between 18 and 29 years old in good health.

The rearrangement joins TRBV5-1 to TRBJ2-2; 10 positions agree with TRBD2. Trimming at V came to 4 bases and at J to 7 bases, leaving 34 bases not matched to a gene. CDR1 is SGHRS, CDR2 YFSETQ, per germline. The CDR3 spans 24 residues. CDR3 loop: CASSPSIFARTGRPPSGGHGELFF. For the CDR3, the DNA is TGCGCCAGCAGCCCTTCCATTTTTGCGCGGACAGGGCGTCCTCCTAGCGGGGGCCACGGGGAGCTGTTTTTT.

This sequence joins TRBV5-6 and TRBJ2-2, with 10 bases matching TRBD2. CDR3 length: 16 amino acids. V was clipped by 4 bases and J by 7 bases; unmatched bases: 10. CDR1 SGHDT and CDR2 YYEEEE come from the germline V gene. The CDR3 nucleotides are TGTGCCAGCAGCCCCCCAGCGGGAGGGGGGTACGGGGAGCTGTTTTTT. It encodes CASSPPAGGGYGELFF.

The CDR3 region is CASSGGPPNSGNTIYF. CDR3 sequence (DNA): TGTGCCAGCTCAGGAGGGCCTCCTAACTCTGGAAACACCATATATTTT. The genes are TRBV18 and TRBJ1-3; D is ambiguous. CDR3 length equals 16 residues. Germline CDR1 and CDR2: KGHSH and LQKENI. Trimming shortened V by 5 bases and J by 0 bases, and 14 bases separated the two germline ends. Based on the CDR3 plus reference TRBV18 and TRBJ1-3, the full variable domain is NAGVMQNPRHLVRRRGQEARLRCSPMKGHSHVYWYRQLPEEGLKFMVYLQKENIIDESGMPKERFSAEFPKEGPSILRIQQVVRGDSAAYFCASSGGPPNSGNTIYFGEGSWLTVV.

This sequence joins TRBV7-6 and TRBJ1-5; perhaps TRBD1 as D (5 bases). This CDR3 spans 17 amino acids. V gave up 5 bases and J gave up 1 base, with 18 bases separating them. CDR1 is SGHVS and CDR2 is FNYEAQ in the germline V gene. CDR3 sequence: CASSLHGTARSNQPQHF. Written as DNA, the CDR3 is TGTGCCAGCAGCCTCCACGGGACGGCTAGGAGCAATCAGCCCCAGCATTTT.

The CDR3 coding sequence is TGTGCCAGCAGCCAAGGAATCGGGAAAACCTACGAGCAGTACTTC. Protein sequence: CASSQGIGKTYEQYF. This chain links TRBV14 with TRBJ2-7; tentatively, D is TRBD2 (5 bases). V gave up 1 base and J gave up 2 bases, with 12 bases separating them. The germline gives CDR1 SGHDN, CDR2 FVKESK. This CDR3 comprises 15 residues.

J is TRBJ2-3 and V is TRBV29-1, with 11 bases that match TRBD2. The V gene's germline CDR1 is SQVTM and CDR2 ANQGSEA. The trim removed 6 bases at V and 2 bases at J, leaving 4 bases unmatched. This CDR3 spans 14 amino acids. The CDR3 DNA reads as TGCAGCGTGGGACTAGCGGCCGTCACAGATACGCAGTATTTT. Its protein product is CSVGLAAVTDTQYF.

A note on this clone: Other DNA sequences in the same sample also yield this CDR3. The chain joins TRBV6-1 to TRBJ2-5; D might be TRBD1 (5 bases). The CDR3 sequence is 13 residues long. V was trimmed by 6 bases and J by 1 base, leaving 9 bases between them. The germline gives CDR1 MNHNS, CDR2 SASEGT. The CDR3 here is CASSGQSQETQYF. Written as DNA, the CDR3 is TGTGCCAGCAGCGGACAAAGCCAAGAGACCCAGTACTTC.

The chain carries TRBV29-1 and TRBJ2-5, with TRBD2 as a possible D gene (7 bases). Trimming removed 5 bases at V and 5 bases at J, with 12 bases between. This CDR3 spans 12 amino acids. Germline CDR1 SQVTM, CDR2 ANQGSEA. CDR3 in amino acids: CSVRGAGETQYF. The CDR3 DNA reads as TGCAGCGTTCGGGGGGCGGGCGAGACCCAGTACTTC. Full variable domain (remainder filled in from reference TRBV29-1 and TRBJ2-5): SAVISQKPSRDICQRGTSLTIQCQVDSQVTMMFWYRQQPGQSLTLIATANQGSEATYESGFVIDKFPISRPNLTFSTLTVSNMSPEDSSIYLCSVRGAGETQYFGPGTRLLVL.

The chain employs TRBV7-9 and TRBJ1-2; 7 positions agree with TRBD1. CDR3 size: 14 residues. The V gene end was trimmed by 5 bases and the J gene end by 3 bases; junction bases not matched to a gene: 6. CDR1 and CDR2 (germline): SEHNR, FQNEAQ (reference sequence). This CDR3 is CASSQPGQHYGYTF. The CDR3 nucleotides read TGTGCCAGCAGCCAACCGGGACAGCACTATGGCTACACCTTC.

The rearrangement uses TRBV10-3 and TRBJ2-1; D remains ambiguous. Trimming shortened V by 1 base and J by 5 bases, and 6 bases separated the two germline ends. The CDR3 consists of 13 residues. Germline-derived CDR1 and CDR2 are ENHRY and SYGVKD. This chain's CDR3 is CAISELLNNEQFF. The CDR3 coding sequence is TGTGCCATCAGTGAGTTGTTAAACAATGAGCAGTTCTTC.